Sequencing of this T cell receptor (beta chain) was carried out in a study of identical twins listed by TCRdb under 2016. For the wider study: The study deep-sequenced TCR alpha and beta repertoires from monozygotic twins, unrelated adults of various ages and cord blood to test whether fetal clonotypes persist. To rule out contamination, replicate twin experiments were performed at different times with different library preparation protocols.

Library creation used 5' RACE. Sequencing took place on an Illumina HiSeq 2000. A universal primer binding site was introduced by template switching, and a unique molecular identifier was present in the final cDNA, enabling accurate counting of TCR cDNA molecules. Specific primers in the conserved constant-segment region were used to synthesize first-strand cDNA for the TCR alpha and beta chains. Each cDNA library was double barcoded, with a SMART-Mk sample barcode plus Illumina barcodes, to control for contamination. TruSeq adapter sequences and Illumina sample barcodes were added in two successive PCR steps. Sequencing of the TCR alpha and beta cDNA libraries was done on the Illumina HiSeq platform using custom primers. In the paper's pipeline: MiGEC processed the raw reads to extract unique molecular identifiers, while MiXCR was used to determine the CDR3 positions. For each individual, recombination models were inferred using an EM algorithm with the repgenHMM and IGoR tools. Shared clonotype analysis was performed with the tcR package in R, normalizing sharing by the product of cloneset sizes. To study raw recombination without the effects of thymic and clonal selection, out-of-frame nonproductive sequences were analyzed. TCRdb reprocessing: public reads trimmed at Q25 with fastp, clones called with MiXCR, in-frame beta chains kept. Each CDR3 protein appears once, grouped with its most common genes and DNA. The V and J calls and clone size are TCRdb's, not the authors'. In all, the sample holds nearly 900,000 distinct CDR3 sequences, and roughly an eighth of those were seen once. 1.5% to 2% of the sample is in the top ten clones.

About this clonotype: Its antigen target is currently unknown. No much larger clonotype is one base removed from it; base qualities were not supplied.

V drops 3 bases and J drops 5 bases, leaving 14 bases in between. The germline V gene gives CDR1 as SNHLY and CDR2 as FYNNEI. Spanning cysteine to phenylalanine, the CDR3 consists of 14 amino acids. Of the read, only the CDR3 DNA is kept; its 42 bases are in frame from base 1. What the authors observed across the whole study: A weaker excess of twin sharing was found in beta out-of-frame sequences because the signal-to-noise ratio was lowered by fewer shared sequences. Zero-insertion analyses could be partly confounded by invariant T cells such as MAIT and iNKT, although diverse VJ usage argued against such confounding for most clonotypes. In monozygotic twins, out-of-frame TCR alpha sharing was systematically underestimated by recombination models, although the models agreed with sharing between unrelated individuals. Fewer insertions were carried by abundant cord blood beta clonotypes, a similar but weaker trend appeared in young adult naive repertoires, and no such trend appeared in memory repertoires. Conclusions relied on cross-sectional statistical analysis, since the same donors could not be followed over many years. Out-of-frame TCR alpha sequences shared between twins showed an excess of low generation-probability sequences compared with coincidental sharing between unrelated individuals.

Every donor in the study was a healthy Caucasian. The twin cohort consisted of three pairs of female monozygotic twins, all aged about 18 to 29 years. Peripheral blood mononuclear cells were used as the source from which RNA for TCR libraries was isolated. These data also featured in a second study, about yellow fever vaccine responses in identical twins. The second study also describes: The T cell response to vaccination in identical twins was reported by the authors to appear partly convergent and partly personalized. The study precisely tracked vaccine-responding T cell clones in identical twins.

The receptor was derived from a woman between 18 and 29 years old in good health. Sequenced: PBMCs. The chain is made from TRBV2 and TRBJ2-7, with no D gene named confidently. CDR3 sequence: CASSDVATAHEQYF. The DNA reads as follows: TGTGCCAGCAGTGATGTAGCTACCGCCCACGAGCAGTACTTC.